The 29 T cell receptor beta chains listed next were all sequenced from one sample in a study of OX40 agonist ivuxolimab in advanced cancers. The method was immunoSEQ multiplex PCR; TCRdb's version includes in-frame clones alone and lacks a portion of them. The sample records some 110,000 clones, around 93% being singletons. Sequenced material: CD4+ or CD8+ T cells sorted from blood, taken in a trial of the OX40 agonist ivuxolimab. All receptors come from an adult with an advanced solid tumor such as melanoma, head and neck, liver or kidney cancer.

This chain connects TRBV7-8 to TRBJ2-1; D unresolved. There are 14 residues in the CDR3. Trimming shortened V by 1 base and J by 4 bases, and 8 bases separated the two germline ends. Germline CDR1 reads SGHVS; CDR2 reads FQNEAQ. CDR3 in DNA: TGTGCCAGCAGCTTAGGGGCAGGTTACAATGAGCAGTTCTTC. It codes for CASSLGAGYNEQFF.

The gene calls are TRBV7-2 and TRBJ1-2; the D is unclear. Germline lookup yields CDR1 SGHTA and CDR2 FQGNSA. This CDR3 is built from 13 residues. Trimming removed 7 bases at V and 4 bases at J, with 13 bases between. The CDR3 here is CASTPEGGYGYTF. In DNA, the CDR3 is TGTGCCAGCACCCCGGAGGGCGGCTATGGCTACACCTTC.

The chain employs TRBV19 and TRBJ2-3; D perhaps matches TRBD1 (6 bases). Germline V gives CDR1 LNHDA, CDR2 SQIVND (reference sequence). The length of the CDR3 is 14 residues. Trimming took off 8 bases at V and 1 base at J, with 13 bases between the two ends. The CDR3 nucleotides read TGTGCCAGTCGTACCAGGGGAGGCACAGATACGCAGTATTTT. It encodes CASRTRGGTDTQYF. The full variable domain, with the rest looked up from reference TRBV19 and TRBJ2-3, is DGGITQSPKYLFRKEGQNVTLSCEQNLNHDAMYWYRQDPGQGLRLIYYSQIVNDFQKGDIAEGYSVSREKKESFPLTVTSAQKNPTAFYLCASRTRGGTDTQYFGPGTRLTVL.

The table lists this clone with a count of one. The V call is TRBV9, the J call TRBJ2-7; no reliable D call. The germline V and J ends were trimmed by 0 bases and 5 bases, with 12 bases remaining between them. This CDR3 spans 14 amino acids. Looked up from germline, CDR1 is SGDLS and CDR2 is YYNGEE. CDR3 loop: CASSVGQRAHEQYF. In DNA form, the CDR3 reads TGTGCCAGCAGCGTAGGTCAGCGTGCCCACGAGCAGTACTTC.

This chain joins TRBV6-1 and TRBJ2-7; D gene ambiguous. The CDR3 has 12 amino acids. Germline V gives CDR1 MNHNS, CDR2 SASEGT. Trimming shortened V by 2 bases and J by 4 bases, and 6 bases separated the two germline ends. DNA of the CDR3: TGTGCCAGCAGTGAACCCCGGTACGAGCAGTACTTC. Translating gives CASSEPRYEQYF.

This rearrangement joins TRBV7-2 to TRBJ1-2; D might be TRBD1 (5 bases). Germline loops: CDR1 SGHTA, CDR2 FQGNSA. The CDR3 is 15 amino acids. Trimming cost V 3 bases and J 7 bases, with 18 bases left between them. The CDR3 DNA is TGTGCCAGCAGCTTTGGGACTGGACGGTGGGTTGGCTACACCTTC. It is translated as CASSFGTGRWVGYTF.

The chain recombines TRBV9 with TRBJ2-1, with D unclear. V was cut by 3 bases and J by 6 bases, with 10 bases left in between. Per the germline V gene, CDR1 is SGDLS and CDR2 is YYNGEE. CDR3 size: 13 residues. The CDR3 DNA is TGTGCCAGCAGCGGGATGCCACCCAATGAGCAGTTCTTC. Amino acid sequence: CASSGMPPNEQFF.

CDR3 region: CASSRGQVVDSYEQYF. In DNA form, the CDR3 reads TGTGCCAGCAGCCGGGGACAGGTCGTAGACTCCTACGAGCAGTACTTC. The chain employs TRBV14 and TRBJ2-7, with 8 nucleotides matching TRBD1. The J segment lost 0 bases and the V segment lost 4 bases, leaving 8 bases of the junction unmatched. Germline CDR1 SGHDN, CDR2 FVKESK. The CDR3 is 16 amino acids.

This chain joins TRBV18 and TRBJ2-7; a weak D match, TRBD1 (6 bases). The germline gives CDR1 KGHSH, CDR2 LQKENI. The CDR3 is made up of 15 amino acids. With 2 bases removed from V and 3 bases from J, the gap between germline ends came to 14 bases. The CDR3 sequence is CASSPTAQGSYEQYF. The DNA for the CDR3 is TGTGCCAGCTCACCAACGGCACAGGGCAGCTACGAGCAGTACTTC.

The genes are TRBV5-1 and TRBJ1-1; D might be TRBD1 (6 bases). CDR1 is SGHRS, CDR2 YFSETQ, per germline. V was trimmed by 4 bases and J by 3 bases, leaving 16 bases between them. CDR3 length equals 15 residues. This CDR3 reads CASSPRQDYYTEAFF. As DNA, the CDR3 is TGCGCCAGCAGCCCTCGACAGGACTACTACACTGAAGCTTTCTTT.

The rearrangement joins TRBV11-2 to TRBJ2-1; 11 bases match TRBD2. V was clipped by 2 bases and J by 3 bases; unmatched bases: 6. The CDR3 length is 17 residues. Germline values: CDR1 SGHAT, CDR2 FQNNGV. CDR3 sequence: CASSLLGLAEYYNEQFF. The CDR3 nucleotides are TGTGCCAGCAGCTTATTGGGACTAGCGGAATACTACAATGAGCAGTTCTTC.

CDR3 nucleotide sequence: TGTGCCAGCAGGCTCGAGGTCGGGATGGGCTACGAGCAGTACTTC. Translating gives CASRLEVGMGYEQYF. The chain couples TRBV27 to TRBJ2-7; D might be TRBD2 (5 bases). The CDR3 runs to 15 residues. CDR1 and CDR2 from the germline V gene are MNHEY and SMNVEV (reference sequence). V was clipped by 6 bases and J by 3 bases, with 18 bases between them.

This chain uses TRBV10-3 with TRBJ1-1, with D perhaps TRBD1 (5 bases). The ends were cut back, 6 bases at V and 8 bases at J, with 19 bases in the middle. Per the germline V gene, CDR1 is ENHRY and CDR2 is SYGVKD. The CDR3 has 14 residues. The CDR3 coding sequence is TGTGCCATCAGCGACTATGGGACGGGGAGCGAAGCTTTCTTT. It codes for CAISDYGTGSEAFF.

Details on this clone: Other nucleotide sequences from this sample produce the same CDR3. J is TRBJ2-7 and V is TRBV28, with 10 bases that match TRBD2. This CDR3 is built from 13 residues. V dropped 6 bases and J dropped 3; count of bases not matched to a gene: 2. Germline V gene sequence: CDR1 MDHEN, CDR2 SYDVKM. The CDR3 region has the DNA TGTGCCAGCAGGGCTAGCGGGAGCTACGAGCAGTACTTC. It yields the protein CASRASGSYEQYF.

This clone was seen only once. The V gene is TRBV7-2, the J gene TRBJ2-7; 8 bases map to TRBD1. CDR3 length: 15 amino acids. CDR1 and CDR2 (germline): SGHTA, FQGNSA. J was trimmed by 3 bases and V by 1 base; bases with no gene match: 5. CDR3 nucleotides: TGTGCCAGCAGCTTAGATCCCGGGACAGGCTACGAGCAGTACTTC. Translating gives CASSLDPGTGYEQYF.

The chain combines TRBV2 with TRBJ2-3; 9 nucleotides agree with TRBD2. The V gene end was trimmed by 8 bases and the J gene end by 0 bases; junction bases not matched to a gene: 9. The CDR3 is made up of 16 amino acids. Germline V gene sequence: CDR1 SNHLY, CDR2 FYNNEI. Written as DNA, the CDR3 is TGTGCCAGCTTTCCCCTAGCGGGAAAGAGCACAGATACGCAGTATTTT. Protein: CASFPLAGKSTDTQYF.

In nucleotides, the CDR3 is TGTGCCAGCAGACCCGACAGAAACTACGAGCAGTACTTC. It specifies CASRPDRNYEQYF. V usage is TRBV6-5 and J usage is TRBJ2-7; D is perhaps TRBD1 (5 bases). Germline V gene lookup returns CDR1 MNHEY and CDR2 SVGAGI. CDR3 size: 13 residues. V shed 6 bases and J shed 3 bases, with 12 bases lying between them.

Only a few counts were recorded for this clone. The rearrangement uses TRBV7-3 and TRBJ2-6; D not resolved. V dropped 2 bases and J dropped 1 base, with 9 bases sitting between them. Per germline, CDR1 SGHTA and CDR2 FQGTGA. The CDR3 covers 16 residues. The DNA for the CDR3 is TGTGCCAGCAGCTTAGGTTCTGGGTCTGGGGCCAACGTCCTGACTTTC. Protein: CASSLGSGSGANVLTF.

The V and J genes are TRBV10-3 and TRBJ2-1, with 13 positions matching TRBD2. This CDR3 region has 16 residues. The V and J ends lost 7 bases and 9 bases, in that order; junction bases with no gene match: 12. CDR1 is ENHRY and CDR2 is SYGVKD in the germline V gene. The CDR3 nucleotides read TGTGCCATCAACAGCCCTGCGGGACTAGCGGGAACTGAGCAGTTCTTC. Translating gives CAINSPAGLAGTEQFF.

DNA of the CDR3: TGTGCCAGCAGTTCTCGGGCGACAGGGTCCGAGACCCAGTACTTC. Encoded protein: CASSSRATGSETQYF. The chain links TRBV28 to TRBJ2-5; 7 bases match TRBD1. The CDR3 extends over 15 amino acids. Germline assignment: CDR1 MDHEN and CDR2 SYDVKM. With V trimmed by 4 bases and J by 5 bases, 10 bases remained unmatched.

This chain links TRBV28 with TRBJ2-7; possibly TRBD2 for D (5 bases). Germline V CDR1 and CDR2: MDHEN, SYDVKM. This CDR3 is 15 amino acids long. V was shortened by 4 bases and J by 2 bases, with 15 bases between the two germline ends. The CDR3 sequence is CASSSISGVTYEQYF. The CDR3 region has the DNA TGTGCCAGCAGTTCGATCTCCGGGGTCACCTACGAGCAGTACTTC. The full variable domain, in which reference TRBV28 and TRBJ2-7 provide the parts outside the CDR3, is DVKVTQSSRYLVKRTGEKVFLECVQDMDHENMFWYRQDPGLGLRLIYFSYDVKMKEKGDIPEGYSVSREKKERFSLILESASTNQTSMYLCASSSISGVTYEQYFGPGTRLTVT.

This clone was recorded once. The CDR3 here is CASSQGYDNSPLHF. The CDR3 nucleotides are TGTGCCAGCAGTCAGGGATATGATAATTCACCCCTCCACTTT. The rearrangement links TRBV28 to TRBJ1-6, with D possibly matching TRBD1 (5 bases). Trimming took off 5 bases at V and 5 bases at J, with 10 bases between the two ends. CDR3 length: 14 residues. The germline CDR1 and CDR2 sequences are MDHEN and SYDVKM. The entire variable domain, with the rest obtained from reference TRBV28 and TRBJ1-6, is as follows: DVKVTQSSRYLVKRTGEKVFLECVQDMDHENMFWYRQDPGLGLRLIYFSYDVKMKEKGDIPEGYSVSREKKERFSLILESASTNQTSMYLCASSQGYDNSPLHFGNGTRLTVT.

This chain links TRBV7-2 with TRBJ1-3; the D is unclear. Germline CDR1 reads SGHTA; CDR2 reads FQGNSA. V was shortened by 6 bases and J by 4 bases, with 7 bases between the two germline ends. This CDR3 has 12 amino acids. The CDR3 region has the DNA TGTGCCAGCAGTTTAAACGGAAACACCATATATTTT. Its protein product is CASSLNGNTIYF.

The V gene is TRBV27, the J gene TRBJ2-7, with TRBD2 identical over 10 bases. J gave up 6 bases and V 8 bases, and 4 bases lay outside the gene matches. Germline loops: CDR1 MNHEY, CDR2 SMNVEV (reference sequence). This CDR3 spans 12 amino acids. The CDR3 sequence is CASWTSGGEQYF. Here the CDR3 DNA reads TGTGCCAGCTGGACTAGCGGAGGCGAGCAGTACTTC.

J is TRBJ1-4 and V is TRBV7-9, with TRBD1 matching 12 bases. With 5 bases clipped from V and 8 bases from J, the junction kept 9 bases outside the gene matches. This CDR3 is 16 amino acids long. Looked up from germline, CDR1 is SEHNR and CDR2 is FQNEAQ (reference sequence). The CDR3 spells CASSEPGQGALEKLFF. The CDR3 DNA sequence: TGTGCCAGCAGCGAACCGGGACAGGGGGCATTAGAAAAACTGTTTTTT.

The sample holds a few counts of this clone. In DNA form, the CDR3 reads TGTGCCAGCTCACCAATGGACAGTATCAATCAGCCCCAGCATTTT. Amino acids: CASSPMDSINQPQHF. The chain carries TRBV18 and TRBJ1-5; possibly TRBD1 for D (6 bases). The germline V gene has CDR1 KGHSH and CDR2 LQKENI. The CDR3 covers 15 residues. Trimming pared 2 bases from V and 3 bases from J, leaving 11 bases between. The variable domain in full, completed from reference TRBV18 and TRBJ1-5, reads NAGVMQNPRHLVRRRGQEARLRCSPMKGHSHVYWYRQLPEEGLKFMVYLQKENIIDESGMPKERFSAEFPKEGPSILRIQQVVRGDSAAYFCASSPMDSINQPQHFGDGTRLSIL.

The chain joins TRBV7-2 to TRBJ1-5, with a tentative D call TRBD1 (6 bases). Germline CDR1 and CDR2: SGHTA and FQGNSA. V lost 5 bases to trimming and J lost 6 bases, with 14 bases between them. The CDR3 sequence is 14 residues long. Written as DNA, the CDR3 is TGTGCCAGCAGCCCACAGGGAGGGAGTCAGCCCCAGCATTTT. Its translation is CASSPQGGSQPQHF.

The chain employs TRBV4-3 and TRBJ1-5; 7 positions agree with TRBD1. Losses at the gene ends were 0 bases for V and 7 bases for J; bases not matched to a gene: 9. Per germline, CDR1 LGHNA and CDR2 YSLEER. CDR3 length equals 16 residues. The CDR3 DNA sequence: TGCGCCAGCAGCCAAGATTACGCCAGGGGGGACCAGCCCCAGCATTTT. Translating it yields CASSQDYARGDQPQHF.

This sequence joins TRBV28 and TRBJ1-3; weak D call: TRBD1 (5 bases). V was pared by 1 base and J by 4 bases, with 14 bases between. Germline CDR1 MDHEN, CDR2 SYDVKM. The CDR3 is 16 amino acids. In DNA form, the CDR3 reads TGTGCCAGCAGTTTATCAGGGCCCTCGATGGGAAACACCATATATTTT. Protein product: CASSLSGPSMGNTIYF.